This TCR beta chain was captured in a study of PD-1 blockade in classical Hodgkin lymphoma (dated by TCRdb to 2020 to 2021). Context from the whole study: Nivolumab dosing was 3 mg/kg intravenously every 2 weeks, continuing until either disease progression or unacceptable toxicity. To define a peripheral blood immune signature of response to PD-1 blockade in classical Hodgkin lymphoma, the study combined TCR beta sequencing with CyTOF.

This clone was counted only a few times. The antigen this receptor binds is unknown. There are no base qualities to consult, and no much larger clone falls within one base. Genomic DNA was isolated using the Qiagen DNeasy kit from unsorted PBMCs as well as from negatively selected CD4+ and CD8+ fractions. TCR beta CDR3 regions were amplified by immunoSEQ multiplex PCR using primers annealing to V and J segments. Amplification bias was minimized using a synthetic immune receptor repertoire, and residual bias was removed computationally after sequencing. Per the original workflow: Custom Python scripts were used to quantify repertoire diversity as the Shannon entropy index. Unsorted, CD4+ and CD8+ repertoires were analyzed separately, except for combined analyses in which CD4+ and CD8+ sequences were merged in silico. A clone was considered expanded if an increase in frequency of at least 2-fold after treatment relative to C1D1 was found, and a pseudocount of 0.5 was applied to clones undetected at baseline. Singleton clones were defined as clones with 0 or 1 copy at C1D1, and non-singleton clones were defined as clones with 2 or more copies. Clones expanded in unsorted samples were labelled as CD4+, CD8+ or unknown by matching protein sequences in sorted samples from the same patient. Diversity changes from C1D1 to C4D1 were tested in paired samples using Wilcoxon tests. Drawn from immuneACCESS, this table holds only the in-frame rearrangements with V and J called that TCRdb kept. Clones are partly lost; checked studies trace under half to an unresolved V gene and leave the rest unexplained. The V and J calls and clone size are taken from that table; D and trimming were inferred from the DNA. This sample holds over 20,000 clones; 65% to 80% were observed only once. The ten largest clones add up to approximately 25% of the sample.

The label giving this sample's time point can be read as: cycle 2 day 1 (C2D1) of nivolumab. Every trial patient had relapsed after autologous stem cell transplantation, and cohorts A, B and C differed in prior brentuximab vedotin exposure. The trial cohort comprised some 60 patients with relapsed/refractory classical Hodgkin lymphoma whose best overall responses were complete response, partial response or progressive disease. Trial patients were treated with single-agent nivolumab in the multi-cohort phase II CheckMate 205 trial. An independent review committee assessed best overall response by applying the 2007 International Working Group response criteria. Trial PBMCs were collected immediately before nivolumab initiation (C1D1) and during therapy at cycle 2 day 1 and cycle 4 day 1. Peripheral blood was collected in 8 mL Vacutainer Cell Preparation Tubes, from which PBMCs were isolated by centrifugation and then cryopreserved.

The CDR3 measures 13 amino acids from cysteine to phenylalanine. Only the CDR3 part of the read is kept: 39 bases, read in frame from the first base. The junction carries 8 bases between V and J, which are trimmed by 6 bases and 0 bases respectively. The CDR1 and CDR2 encoded by the germline V gene are MNHNS and SASEGT. General conclusions and limits of the study: The study covered only a single clinical trial cohort, and the causes of the repertoire differences, possibly disease activity or prior therapy, were still not defined. Baseline TCR diversity was reported to be lower in newly diagnosed patients than in healthy donors and to be lower still in relapsed/refractory patients. Baseline diversity similar to that of newly diagnosed patients was observed in trial patients achieving complete response, whereas significantly lower diversity was observed in partial responders and progressors. CD4+ but not CD8+ TCR diversity rose significantly by C4D1 (p=0.0027 vs p=0.16), most apparent in complete responders (p=0.02). Patients starting nivolumab less than 1 year after ASCT had lower diversity and were excluded from later analyses to avoid confounding by immune reconstitution.

This clonotype originated in a human donor with classical Hodgkin lymphoma. This specimen consisted of peripheral blood mononuclear cells (PBMCs), obtained before the second cycle of nivolumab. This receptor chain uses TRBV6-1 and TRBJ1-1, and perhaps TRBD1 as D gene, on 5 matching bases. The nucleotides read TGTGCCAGCAGAAGGACACTGAACACTGAAGCTTTCTTT. The translation is CASRRTLNTEAFF.